What follows are 31 T cell receptor beta chains derived from one specimen sequenced in a study of blood T cell repertoires in COVID-19. TCRdb keeps only in-frame clones here, not all; method: immunoSEQ multiplex PCR. The sample records about 200,000 clones, around 85% being singletons. Sequencing input: peripheral blood. Source of these receptors: a woman aged 45-59 years with acute or convalescent COVID-19.

The rearrangement links TRBV5-4 to TRBJ2-3; tentatively, D is TRBD1 (8 bases). CDR3 length: 14 residues. The V gene lost 6 bases and the J gene lost 6 bases, with 17 bases spanning the gap. The germline CDR1 and CDR2 sequences are SGHNT and YYREEE (reference sequence). The CDR3 DNA reads as TGTGCCAGCACCCTAGGGGGGGACAGGGATACGCAGTATTTT. Translated: CASTLGGDRDTQYF. Full variable domain (remainder filled in from reference TRBV5-4 and TRBJ2-3): ETGVTQSPTHLIKTRGQQVTLRCSSQSGHNTVSWYQQALGQGPQFIFQYYREEENGRGNFPPRFSGLQFPNYSSELNVNALELDDSALYLCASTLGGDRDTQYFGPGTRLTVL.

V and J are TRBV6-2 or TRBV6-3 and TRBJ2-7; 15 bases align to TRBD2. This CDR3 spans 17 amino acids. J was trimmed by 4 bases and V by 2 bases; bases with no gene match: 6. The V gene's germline CDR1 is MNHEY and CDR2 SVGEGT. Written as DNA, the CDR3 is TGTGCCAGCAGTTACGACTCCGGGACTAGCGGGAGGTACGAGCAGTACTTC. Its translation: CASSYDSGTSGRYEQYF.

J is TRBJ1-1 and V is TRBV7-9; TRBD1 is a possible D gene (5 bases). Trimming took off 3 bases at V and 3 bases at J, with 11 bases between the two ends. The CDR3 length is 14 residues. Germline assignment: CDR1 SEHNR and CDR2 FQNEAQ (reference sequence). CDR3 sequence: CASSFYRMDTEAFF. The CDR3 DNA follows: TGTGCCAGCAGCTTTTACAGGATGGACACTGAAGCTTTCTTT.

This clone was observed many times. The V call is TRBV9, the J call TRBJ1-2; TRBD1 matches 10 bases. V gave up 3 bases and J gave up 3 bases; unmatched junction bases: 2. The CDR3 has 14 amino acids. Germline V CDR1 and CDR2: SGDLS, YYNGEE. Written as DNA, the CDR3 is TGTGCCAGCAGCGCCGGGACAGGGGACTATGGCTACACCTTC. It is translated as CASSAGTGDYGYTF.

J is TRBJ2-3 and V is TRBV10-3, with 7 positions matching TRBD2. Germline lookup yields CDR1 ENHRY and CDR2 SYGVKD. The CDR3 totals 15 residues. The ends lost 3 bases at V and 5 bases at J; junction bases unmatched: 8. CDR3 sequence reads: CAISEIAGGGDTQYF. Here the CDR3 DNA reads TGTGCCATCAGTGAAATAGCGGGTGGAGGAGATACGCAGTATTTT.

This chain connects TRBV10-3 to TRBJ1-1, with D possibly being TRBD1 (5 bases). The length of the CDR3 is 14 residues. CDR1 and CDR2 (germline): ENHRY, SYGVKD. The V end was cut by 2 bases, the J end by 3 bases, with 10 bases between. CDR3 nucleotides: TGTGCCATCAGTGAGAAGGGGCTTGACACTGAAGCTTTCTTT. It codes for CAISEKGLDTEAFF.

V usage is TRBV5-1 and J usage is TRBJ1-2, with D hard to call. Looked up from germline, CDR1 is SGHRS and CDR2 is YFSETQ. V was cut by 5 bases and J by 0 bases, with 5 bases left in between. CDR3 size: 12 residues. The CDR3 loop reads CASSVANYGYTF. The CDR3 DNA follows: TGCGCCAGCAGTGTAGCTAACTATGGCTACACCTTC.

The chain recombines TRBV7-9 with TRBJ2-1; no reliable D call. Germline V gives CDR1 SEHNR, CDR2 FQNEAQ (reference sequence). The CDR3 contains 14 residues. The V end lost 1 base, the J end lost 7 bases, and 11 bases lay between the germline ends. CDR3 nucleotide sequence: TGTGCCAGCAGCTTAGGTCTCCTTATGAATGAGCAGTTCTTC. Amino acid sequence: CASSLGLLMNEQFF.

The chain combines TRBV24-1 with TRBJ2-1, with 8 bases fitting TRBD2. The CDR3 runs 15 residues. The V segment lost 5 bases and the J segment 4 bases; nucleotides outside the gene matches: 6. Germline CDR1 KGHDR, CDR2 SFDVKD. This CDR3 is CATSVGGDPYNEQFF. DNA for the CDR3: TGTGCCACCAGTGTCGGGGGGGATCCTTACAATGAGCAGTTCTTC.

This clone has a single count. The genes are TRBV30 and TRBJ1-2, with D maybe TRBD1 (5 bases). CDR1 and CDR2 from the germline V gene are GTSNPN and SVGIG (reference sequence). This CDR3 is 14 amino acids long. Deletions cut 2 bases from V and 3 bases from J, with 13 bases between. The CDR3 protein is CAWSPEGAYYGYTF. The DNA for the CDR3 is TGTGCCTGGAGTCCCGAAGGGGCCTACTATGGCTACACCTTC.

J is TRBJ1-6 and V is TRBV29-1; 8 nucleotides align to TRBD1. V lost 6 bases and J lost 7; bases outside the gene matches: 5. The CDR3 extends over 13 amino acids. The germline V gene has CDR1 SQVTM and CDR2 ANQGSEA. In DNA form, the CDR3 reads TGCAGCGTCCAGGGGGCACGGAATTCACCCCTCCACTTT. Its translation is CSVQGARNSPLHF. The full variable domain, its missing parts supplied by reference TRBV29-1 and TRBJ1-6, is SAVISQKPSRDICQRGTSLTIQCQVDSQVTMMFWYRQQPGQSLTLIATANQGSEATYESGFVIDKFPISRPNLTFSTLTVSNMSPEDSSIYLCSVQGARNSPLHFGNGTRLTVT.

The chain combines TRBV7-2 with TRBJ2-7; D not certain. Germline V CDR1 and CDR2: SGHTA, FQGNSA. Trimming took off 7 bases at V and 6 bases at J, with 19 bases between the two ends. The CDR3 runs 14 residues. The CDR3 spells CASTSSPLLSEQYF. The CDR3 DNA reads TGTGCCAGCACCTCAAGCCCCCTATTGAGCGAGCAGTACTTC.

The chain joins TRBV5-4 to TRBJ1-3, with 10 bases aligning to TRBD1. The CDR3 totals 14 residues. The ends lost 4 bases at V and 7 bases at J; junction bases unmatched: 5. CDR1 and CDR2 from the germline V gene are SGHNT and YYREEE (reference sequence). This CDR3 reads CASSLGQGVNTIYF. DNA for the CDR3: TGTGCCAGCAGCCTCGGACAGGGGGTGAACACCATATATTTT.

The chain joins TRBV9 to TRBJ2-1; D may be TRBD2 (6 bases). The CDR3 has 17 residues. Germline CDR1 reads SGDLS; CDR2 reads YYNGEE. Between the trimmed V and J ends, which lost 0 bases and 2 bases, there was a span of 15 bases. The CDR3 here is CASSVAGMRGAYNEQFF. CDR3 DNA: TGTGCCAGCAGCGTAGCTGGGATGCGGGGTGCCTACAATGAGCAGTTCTTC.

This clone was detected only a few times. This chain links TRBV7-2 with TRBJ2-1; D remains ambiguous. This CDR3 has 14 residues. The germline V gene has CDR1 SGHTA and CDR2 FQGNSA. Between the trimmed V and J ends, which lost 1 base and 9 bases, there was a span of 13 bases. Here the CDR3 DNA reads TGTGCCAGCAGCTTAGAACTTCTCCGGGTTGAGCAGTTCTTC. Translated, it gives CASSLELLRVEQFF.

The CDR3 nucleotides are TGTGCCAGCAGCTGGGACAGGTTCAGCTACGAGCAGTACTTC. Encoded protein: CASSWDRFSYEQYF. The V and J genes are TRBV7-8 and TRBJ2-7, with 8 bases lining up with TRBD1. Looked up from germline, CDR1 is SGHVS and CDR2 is FQNEAQ. J lost 3 bases, V lost 4 bases, and 5 bases had no gene match. The CDR3 extends over 14 amino acids. Filled out from reference TRBV7-8 and TRBJ2-7, the complete variable domain reads GAGVSQSPRYKVAKRGQDVALRCDPISGHVSLFWYQQALGQGPEFLTYFQNEAQLDKSGLPSDRFFAERPEGSVSTLKIQRTQQEDSAVYLCASSWDRFSYEQYFGPGTRLTVT.

This clone was recorded only once. The genes are TRBV4-3 and TRBJ2-7, with D perhaps matching TRBD2 (6 bases). The CDR3 spans 15 residues. Germline lookup yields CDR1 LGHNA and CDR2 YSLEER. V was pared by 0 bases and J by 0 bases, with 9 bases between. In DNA, the CDR3 is TGCGCCAGCAGCCAAGATGCGGGAAGCTCCTACGAGCAGTACTTC. The encoded protein is CASSQDAGSSYEQYF.

J is TRBJ2-6 and V is TRBV27, with TRBD2 matching 9 bases. Germline trimming cut 3 bases from V and 3 bases from J; bases unmatched to any gene: 6. Germline CDR1 reads MNHEY; CDR2 reads SMNVEV (reference sequence). This CDR3 is built from 17 residues. CDR3 nucleotide sequence: TGTGCCAGCAGTTTCCTGGCGGGGGGGGATGGGGCCAACGTCCTGACTTTC. It encodes CASSFLAGGDGANVLTF.

This sequence joins TRBV19 and TRBJ2-7; a weak D match, TRBD1 (6 bases). V lost 5 bases and J 1 base, leaving 9 bases between the germline ends. The CDR3 spans 13 residues. Looked up from germline, CDR1 is LNHDA and CDR2 is SQIVND (reference sequence). CDR3 in DNA: TGTGCCAGTAGTTATGGACAGTCCTACGAGCAGTACTTC. Protein product: CASSYGQSYEQYF.

The genes are TRBV30 and TRBJ2-7, with TRBD2 identical over 11 bases. This CDR3 has 16 residues. The V segment lost 0 bases and the J segment 6 bases; nucleotides outside the gene matches: 10. Germline loops: CDR1 GTSNPN, CDR2 SVGIG (reference sequence). The CDR3 protein is CAWSVSRLAGSGEQYF. The CDR3 DNA reads TGTGCCTGGAGTGTATCCCGACTAGCGGGATCTGGCGAGCAGTACTTC.

The chain employs TRBV10-3 and TRBJ2-6; D not resolved. CDR1 ENHRY and CDR2 SYGVKD come from the germline V gene. Trimming took 6 bases from V and 2 from J, leaving 5 bases between them. This CDR3 is built from 13 residues. The CDR3: CAISPTGANVLTF. The CDR3 nucleotides are TGTGCCATCAGCCCCACTGGGGCCAACGTCCTGACTTTC.

As concerns this clone: The sample has other DNA sequences that encode this CDR3 too. The V gene is TRBV13, the J gene TRBJ2-2; 7 bases match TRBD1. V shed 5 bases, J shed 1 base, and the junction held 4 bases outside the gene matches. This CDR3 comprises 15 residues. Germline CDR1 and CDR2: PRHDT and FYEKMQ (reference sequence). The CDR3 sequence: CASSPRTGNTGELFF. The CDR3 DNA reads as TGTGCCAGCAGCCCACGGACAGGGAACACCGGGGAGCTGTTTTTT.

This clone was observed a single time. The gene calls are TRBV21-1 and TRBJ1-5. TRBV21-1 is listed as a pseudogene. The CDR3 has 19 residues. This chain's CDR3 is CASSRTDRRAPYSNQPQHF. The DNA of the CDR3 is TGTGCCAGCAGCAGAACTGACCGGAGGGCTCCTTATAGCAATCAGCCCCAGCATTTT.

This chain connects TRBV10-2 to TRBJ2-5, with 9 bases fitting TRBD2. The V gene end was trimmed by 6 bases and the J gene end by 1 base; junction bases not matched to a gene: 6. The CDR3 is 15 residues long. Germline values: CDR1 WSHSY, CDR2 SAAADI. CDR3 amino acids: CASRGAGGTQETQYF. CDR3 coding DNA: TGCGCCAGCAGAGGAGCGGGGGGCACCCAAGAGACCCAGTACTTC.

The J gene is TRBJ2-7, the V gene TRBV21-1; no DNA check was done on the table's D call, TRBD1. TRBV21-1 is classified as a pseudogene. CDR3 size: 15 residues. The CDR3 DNA sequence: TGTGCCAGCGGGAAAGGGGGACAGGCGACCTACGAGCAGTACTTC. Its translation: CASGKGGQATYEQYF.

The chain joins TRBV18 to TRBJ2-3; TRBD1 matches at 8 bases. V dropped 3 bases and J dropped 6; count of bases not matched to a gene: 5. Germline V CDR1 and CDR2: KGHSH, LQKENI. The CDR3 consists of 14 residues. The CDR3 is CASSPLTGADTQYF. Here the CDR3 DNA reads TGTGCCAGCTCACCCCTGACAGGGGCGGATACGCAGTATTTT. The full variable domain, rest sourced from reference TRBV18 and TRBJ2-3, is NAGVMQNPRHLVRRRGQEARLRCSPMKGHSHVYWYRQLPEEGLKFMVYLQKENIIDESGMPKERFSAEFPKEGPSILRIQQVVRGDSAAYFCASSPLTGADTQYFGPGTRLTVL.

This chain connects TRBV5-1 to TRBJ2-1; the match to TRBD1 covers 9 bases. V shed 1 base and J 4 bases; nucleotides not matched to a gene: 9. CDR1 SGHRS and CDR2 YFSETQ come from the germline V gene. The CDR3 is 17 amino acids. CDR3 sequence: CASSLKGRTGVYNEQFF. In nucleotides, the CDR3 is TGCGCCAGCAGCTTGAAAGGCCGGACAGGGGTGTACAATGAGCAGTTCTTC.

J is TRBJ2-5 and V is TRBV13; D may be TRBD2 (6 bases). The germline V gene encodes CDR1 PRHDT and CDR2 FYEKMQ (reference sequence). The CDR3 has 14 residues. Trimming stripped 6 bases from V and 5 bases from J, with 16 bases between. The CDR3 reads CASRGRGTGETQYF. DNA for the CDR3: TGTGCCAGCAGAGGTCGGGGGACTGGGGAGACCCAGTACTTC.

The V call is TRBV5-6, the J call TRBJ2-7; 9 nucleotides match TRBD2. V lost 2 bases to trimming and J lost 7 bases; unmatched junction nucleotides: 10. Per germline, CDR1 SGHDT and CDR2 YYEEEE. The CDR3 length is 15 residues. DNA for the CDR3: TGTGCCAGCAGCTTAGGCGGGGGGGCCTCGAGGGAGCAGTACTTC. It translates to CASSLGGGASREQYF.

This chain joins TRBV19 and TRBJ1-3; no firm D call. Germline values: CDR1 LNHDA, CDR2 SQIVND (reference sequence). This CDR3 contains 16 residues. The V and J ends lost 5 bases and 0 bases respectively, with 14 bases between them. For the CDR3, the DNA is TGTGCCAGTAGTCAACAACGACACAACTCTGGAAACACCATATATTTT. Its protein product is CASSQQRHNSGNTIYF.

The chain is built from TRBV18 and TRBJ1-2, with D unresolved. The germline V gene encodes CDR1 KGHSH and CDR2 LQKENI. The CDR3 covers 14 residues. Trimming shortened V by 4 bases and J by 1 base, and 10 bases separated the two germline ends. CDR3 bases: TGTGCCAGCTCACGGGCAGATAGTAACTATGGCTACACCTTC. Its protein product is CASSRADSNYGYTF.